The 9 T cell receptor beta chains presented below share a single source sample, sequenced in a study of early stage breast cancer tumors. Sequenced by immunoSEQ multiplex PCR; TCRdb stores in-frame clones only, minus some. The sample consists of 60,000 to 75,000 clones, around 80% of them appearing once. Material for sequencing was blood. These TCRs come from a person aged 40-50 years with breast cancer.

The chain combines TRBV27 with TRBJ2-7; the D call may be TRBD1 or TRBD2 (6 bases each). CDR1 and CDR2 from the germline V gene are MNHEY and SMNVEV (reference sequence). Deletions cut 6 bases from V and 6 bases from J, with 18 bases between. This CDR3 contains 14 residues. The CDR3 spells CASREGAGGGEQYF. The CDR3 nucleotides read TGTGCCAGCAGGGAGGGAGCCGGGGGCGGCGAGCAGTACTTC.

The chain links TRBV18 to TRBJ2-3; D not certain. In germline, CDR1 is KGHSH, CDR2 LQKENI. Trimming took 1 base from V and 1 from J, leaving 6 bases between them. The CDR3 extends over 14 amino acids. The CDR3 DNA sequence: TGTGCCAGCTCACCACTCCTGGGCACAGATACGCAGTATTTT. Its protein is CASSPLLGTDTQYF.

As to this clone: One end of the junction fails to match germline, which may point to a read error. The V and J genes are TRBV19 and TRBJ2-7, with D perhaps matching TRBD1 or TRBD2 (5 bases each). This CDR3 has 15 residues. The germline V gene encodes CDR1 LNHDA and CDR2 SQIVND (reference sequence). The CDR3 DNA is TGTGCCAGTAGTCCAGGACGGGGACCGTCGTACGGGCAGTACTTC. Protein sequence: CASSPGRGPSYGQYF.

This chain links TRBV28 with TRBJ1-2, with D perhaps TRBD1 (6 bases). This CDR3 is built from 16 residues. The germline V gene has CDR1 MDHEN and CDR2 SYDVKM. The V end lost 6 bases, the J end lost 2 bases, and 19 bases lay between the germline ends. CDR3 residues: CASSIGGQRANYGYTF. CDR3 sequence (DNA): TGTGCCAGCAGCATCGGGGGGCAAAGGGCCAACTATGGCTACACCTTC.

J is TRBJ2-1 and V is TRBV7-2; D is unclear. The CDR3 extends over 15 amino acids. V was shortened by 2 bases and J by 5 bases, with 13 bases between the two germline ends. Germline assignment: CDR1 SGHTA and CDR2 FQGNSA. The CDR3 here is CASSLRQIGDNEQFF. CDR3 in DNA: TGTGCCAGCAGCTTAAGACAAATTGGGGACAATGAGCAGTTCTTC.

This chain connects TRBV5-1 to TRBJ2-7; D may match TRBD1 or TRBD2 (5 bases each). V was trimmed by 0 bases and J by 2 bases, leaving 9 bases between them. The CDR3 contains 14 residues. Germline V gene lookup returns CDR1 SGHRS and CDR2 YFSETQ. The DNA of the CDR3 is TGCGCCAGCAGCTTGGCGGGACCCCCCTACGAGCAGTACTTC. As protein: CASSLAGPPYEQYF.

This sequence joins TRBV10-3 and TRBJ2-5; the match to TRBD2 covers 16 bases. Trimming took 3 bases from V and 5 from J; bases not matched to a gene: 12. Per the germline V gene, CDR1 is ENHRY and CDR2 is SYGVKD. The CDR3 is 19 residues long. The CDR3 reads CAISDSPGLAGGGVETQYF. As DNA, the CDR3 is TGTGCCATCAGTGACTCGCCGGGACTAGCGGGAGGGGGAGTGGAGACCCAGTACTTC.

The chain employs TRBV5-1 and TRBJ1-1, with a possible D match to TRBD1 (6 bases). V dropped 0 bases and J dropped 1 base, with 13 bases sitting between them. The CDR3 length is 16 residues. Per germline, CDR1 SGHRS and CDR2 YFSETQ. The CDR3 nucleotides read TGCGCCAGCAGCTTGGAGTCCGGGGGCTGGAACACTGAAGCTTTCTTT. It encodes CASSLESGGWNTEAFF.

The chain uses TRBV5-1 and TRBJ2-3; 13 bases align to TRBD2. CDR1 is SGHRS, CDR2 YFSETQ, per germline. The CDR3 is made up of 17 amino acids. V lost 1 base to trimming and J lost 0 bases; unmatched junction nucleotides: 2. The DNA of the CDR3 is TGCGCCAGCAGCTTGCCGGGACTAGCGGGAAGCACAGATACGCAGTATTTT. It translates to CASSLPGLAGSTDTQYF.